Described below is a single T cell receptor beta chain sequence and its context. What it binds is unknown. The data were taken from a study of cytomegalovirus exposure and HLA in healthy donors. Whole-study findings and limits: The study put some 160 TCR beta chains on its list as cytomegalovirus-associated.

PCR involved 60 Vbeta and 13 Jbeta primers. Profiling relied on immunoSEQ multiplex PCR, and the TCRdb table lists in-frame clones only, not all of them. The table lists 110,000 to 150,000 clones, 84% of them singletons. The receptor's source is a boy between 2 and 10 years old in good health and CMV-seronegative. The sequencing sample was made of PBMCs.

CDR3 bases: TGTGCCAGCAGTATAGACAGGACCAACTATGGCTACACCTTC. Translation gives CASSIDRTNYGYTF. The rearrangement links TRBV2 to TRBJ1-2, with D possibly being TRBD1 (6 bases). Germline assignment: CDR1 SNHLY and CDR2 FYNNEI. The CDR3 contains 14 residues. Deletions cut 5 bases from V and 2 bases from J, with 12 bases between.